A single T cell receptor (beta chain) is shown here with its context. This clonotype was picked up a small number of times. Its recognized antigen is unknown. No base quality values were provided; no much bigger clone lies one nucleotide off. The library was obtained by RT-PCR. The instrument given in TCRdb is Illumina HiSeq 2500. TCRdb reanalyzed the raw reads on its own, using fastp at Q25 for trimming and MiXCR for clone calling, and kept in-frame beta chains. Duplicate CDR3 protein sequences are folded into a single record with the most common DNA and genes. Present in this sample are hundreds of thousands of distinct CDR3 sequences, more than 15% of which were seen just once. Jointly, the top ten make up around a tenth of the sample. The data belong to a study of response to subunit inactivated influenza vaccine (dated by TCRdb to 2016 to 2018). About the study as a whole: Deep quantitative profiling of the T cell receptor repertoire was used in the study to follow responses to a trivalent subunit inactivated influenza vaccine. Findings and caveats that apply to the study as a whole: According to the authors, only a limited number of new T cells may be recruited by each seasonal influenza vaccination.

The TCR sequence derives from a man in his fifties or sixties who received an inactivated influenza vaccine. Donor details come from another sample of the same person, matched by shared clones. The sample consisted of PBMCs from blood, taken approximately 13 days after vaccination.

The nucleotide sequence reads as follows: TGTGCCAGCAGCTTCCGGGACACACATTTTCAGCCCCAGCATTTT. Its protein is CASSFRDTHFQPQHF. The V and J genes are TRBV5-5 and TRBJ1-5; a tentative D match to TRBD1 spans 6 bases. Sequences SGHKS (CDR1) and YYEKEE (CDR2) are obtained from the germline V gene (reference sequence). The junction carries 15 bases between V and J, which are trimmed by 2 bases and 6 bases respectively. The CDR3 has 15 amino acids, counting the end cysteine and phenylalanine. Just the 45-base CDR3 DNA is kept, in frame starting at base 1.